Presented here are 8 T cell receptor beta chains from one specimen sequenced in a study of blood T cell repertoires in COVID-19. The repertoire was sequenced with immunoSEQ multiplex PCR; TCRdb's copy has only in-frame clones and lacks some. In the table there are 52,000 or so clones, roughly 88% of which are singletons. Sequenced input: peripheral blood. All receptors derive from a human donor in a cohort sampled during active COVID-19.

The chain has TRBV5-4 and TRBJ1-1; perhaps TRBD1 as D (5 bases). V was shortened by 0 bases and J by 4 bases, with 10 bases between the two germline ends. This CDR3 has 14 residues. Per the germline V gene, CDR1 is SGHNT and CDR2 is YYREEE (reference sequence). The CDR3 loop is CASSLDRSGTEAFF. The CDR3 nucleotides are TGTGCCAGCAGCTTGGACAGGTCGGGCACTGAAGCTTTCTTT.

The V gene is TRBV5-1, the J gene TRBJ2-3; TRBD2 agrees at 7 bases. The germline CDR1 and CDR2 sequences are SGHRS and YFSETQ. This CDR3 has 15 amino acids. V shed 4 bases, J shed 0 bases, and the junction held 5 bases outside the gene matches. CDR3 protein: CASSRSGASTDTQYF. In DNA form, the CDR3 reads TGCGCCAGCAGCAGAAGCGGGGCTAGCACAGATACGCAGTATTTT.

J is TRBJ1-4 and V is TRBV14; D unresolved. The germline V gene has CDR1 SGHDN and CDR2 FVKESK. The CDR3 is 16 residues long. V gave up 0 bases and J gave up 7 bases, with 15 bases separating them. In nucleotides, the CDR3 is TGTGCCAGCAGCCAAGAAGAGGGAAGAATGGGTGAAAAACTGTTTTTT. Protein product: CASSQEEGRMGEKLFF.

The chain combines TRBV27 with TRBJ1-1, with D unclear. The CDR3 loop spans 13 amino acids. Germline loops: CDR1 MNHEY, CDR2 SMNVEV (reference sequence). V lost 5 bases and J lost 11, with 18 bases in between. CDR3 sequence: CASSPGRVGRAFF. CDR3 coding DNA: TGTGCCAGCAGTCCCGGCCGGGTGGGTCGGGCTTTCTTT.

This clone was seen more than once but under ten times. This sequence joins TRBV2 and TRBJ1-1; D possibly corresponds to TRBD1 (6 bases). V lost 6 bases, J lost 0 bases, and 11 bases lay in between. Germline loops: CDR1 SNHLY, CDR2 FYNNEI. CDR3 size: 14 residues. The CDR3 protein is CASSSTGVNTEAFF. In DNA form, the CDR3 reads TGTGCCAGCAGCTCGACAGGAGTGAACACTGAAGCTTTCTTT.

The chain carries TRBV5-4 and TRBJ1-2; the D gene is possibly TRBD1 (6 bases). This CDR3 has 17 amino acids. Germline CDR1 and CDR2: SGHNT and YYREEE (reference sequence). The ends were cut back, 0 bases at V and 2 bases at J, with 17 bases in the middle. The CDR3, as DNA: TGTGCCAGCAGCTTGGAGCCCTCCGCAGGGGCAAACTATGGCTACACCTTC. It translates to CASSLEPSAGANYGYTF.

This chain joins TRBV9 and TRBJ2-7; 10 bases map to TRBD2. This CDR3 contains 15 residues. Trimming removed 1 base from V and 5 bases from J; junction bases left unmatched: 6. Germline V CDR1 and CDR2: SGDLS, YYNGEE. The CDR3 DNA reads as TGTGCCAGCAGCGTATCTAGCGGGAGAGGAGACGAGCAGTACTTC. Its protein is CASSVSSGRGDEQYF.

The chain joins TRBV28 to TRBJ2-2; D unclear. Germline CDR1 reads MDHEN; CDR2 reads SYDVKM. Trimming left V 2 bases short and J 2 bases short, with 6 bases between. The CDR3 has 14 amino acids. This CDR3 is CASSLQHNTGELFF. The CDR3 coding sequence is TGTGCCAGCAGTTTACAACATAACACCGGGGAGCTGTTTTTT.